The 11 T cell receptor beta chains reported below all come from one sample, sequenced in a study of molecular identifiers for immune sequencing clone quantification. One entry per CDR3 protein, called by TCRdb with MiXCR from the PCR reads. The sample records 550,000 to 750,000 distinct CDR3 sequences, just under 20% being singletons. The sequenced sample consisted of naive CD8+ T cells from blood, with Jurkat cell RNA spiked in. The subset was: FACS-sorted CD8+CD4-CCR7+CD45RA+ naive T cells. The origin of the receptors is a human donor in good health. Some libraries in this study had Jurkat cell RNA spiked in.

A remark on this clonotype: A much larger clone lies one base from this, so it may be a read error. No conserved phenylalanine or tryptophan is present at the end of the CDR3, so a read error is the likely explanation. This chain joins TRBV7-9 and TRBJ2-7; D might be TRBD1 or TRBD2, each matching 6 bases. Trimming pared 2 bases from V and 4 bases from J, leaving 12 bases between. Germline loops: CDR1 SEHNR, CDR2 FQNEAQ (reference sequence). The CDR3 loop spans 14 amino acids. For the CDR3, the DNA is TGTGCCAGCAGCTTATCCGGGGGCTGGTACGAGCAGTACCTC. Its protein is CASSLSGGWYEQYL.

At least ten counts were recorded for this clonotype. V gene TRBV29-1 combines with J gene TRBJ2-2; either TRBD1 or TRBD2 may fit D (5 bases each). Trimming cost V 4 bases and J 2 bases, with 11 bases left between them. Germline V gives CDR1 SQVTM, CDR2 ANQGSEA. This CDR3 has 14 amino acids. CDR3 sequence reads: CSVGGGTNTGELFF. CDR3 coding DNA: TGCAGCGTTGGTGGGGGTACTAACACCGGGGAGCTGTTTTTT.

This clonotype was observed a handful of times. The DNA of the CDR3 is TGTGCCACCAGCAGCGGTGCCCAAGGGGGTTTCAGCACTGAAGCTTTCTTT. Translating gives CATSSGAQGGFSTEAFF. V usage is TRBV15 and J usage is TRBJ1-1; maybe TRBD1 (6 bases). The germline V gene encodes CDR1 LNHNV and CDR2 YYDKDF (reference sequence). The length of the CDR3 is 17 residues. The ends were cut back, 3 bases at V and 4 bases at J, with 21 bases in the middle.

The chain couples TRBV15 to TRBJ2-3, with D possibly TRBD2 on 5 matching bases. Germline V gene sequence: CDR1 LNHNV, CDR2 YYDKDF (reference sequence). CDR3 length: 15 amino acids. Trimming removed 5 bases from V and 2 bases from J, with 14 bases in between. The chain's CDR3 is CATSQYTGITDTQYF. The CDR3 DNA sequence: TGTGCCACCAGCCAATATACCGGGATCACAGATACGCAGTATTTT.

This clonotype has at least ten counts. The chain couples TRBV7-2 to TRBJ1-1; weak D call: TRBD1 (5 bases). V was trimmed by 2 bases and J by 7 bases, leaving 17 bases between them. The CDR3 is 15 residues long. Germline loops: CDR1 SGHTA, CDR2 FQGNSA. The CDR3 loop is CASSLSPGLFGEAFF. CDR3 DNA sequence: TGTGCCAGCAGCTTATCCCCAGGGTTATTCGGTGAAGCTTTCTTT.

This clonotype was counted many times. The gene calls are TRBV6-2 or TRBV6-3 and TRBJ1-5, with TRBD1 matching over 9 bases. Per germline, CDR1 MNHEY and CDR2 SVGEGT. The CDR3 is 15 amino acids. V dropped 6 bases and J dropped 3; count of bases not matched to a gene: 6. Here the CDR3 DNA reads TGTGCCAGCAGGGCCGGGACAGGGATCAATCAGCCCCAGCATTTT. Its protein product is CASRAGTGINQPQHF.

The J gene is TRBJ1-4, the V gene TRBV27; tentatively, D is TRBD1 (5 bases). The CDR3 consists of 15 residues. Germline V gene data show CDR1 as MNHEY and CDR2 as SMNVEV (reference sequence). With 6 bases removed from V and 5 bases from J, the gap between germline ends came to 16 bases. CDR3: CASSRYPGGNEKLFF. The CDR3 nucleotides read TGTGCCAGCAGCAGGTACCCGGGGGGAAATGAAAAACTGTTTTTT.

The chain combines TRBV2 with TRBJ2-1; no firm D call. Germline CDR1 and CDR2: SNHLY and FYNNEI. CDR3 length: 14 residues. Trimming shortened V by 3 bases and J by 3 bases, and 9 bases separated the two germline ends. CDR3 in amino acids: CASSDSFNYNEQFF. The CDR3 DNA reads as TGTGCCAGCAGTGACTCCTTTAACTACAATGAGCAGTTCTTC. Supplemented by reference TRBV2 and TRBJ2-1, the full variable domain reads EPEVTQTPSHQVTQMGQEVILRCVPISNHLYFYWYRQILGQKVEFLVSFYNNEISEKSEIFDDQFSVERPDGSNFTLKIRSTKLEDSAMYFCASSDSFNYNEQFFGPGTRLTVL.

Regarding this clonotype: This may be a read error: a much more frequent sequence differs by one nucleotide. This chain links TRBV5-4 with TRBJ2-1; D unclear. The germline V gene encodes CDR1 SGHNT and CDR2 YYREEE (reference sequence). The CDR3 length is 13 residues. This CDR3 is CASRQDTYNERFF. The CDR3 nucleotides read TGTGCCAGCAGACAAGACACCTACAATGAGCGGTTCTTC.

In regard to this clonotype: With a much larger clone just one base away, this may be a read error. The CDR3 sequence is CSARDLVEMTYEQYF. Here the CDR3 DNA reads TGCAGTGCTAGAGACCTAGTGGAGATGACCTACGAGCAGTACTTC. This chain uses TRBV20-1 with TRBJ2-7; the D is unclear. The V gene lost 0 bases and the J gene lost 2 bases, with 14 bases spanning the gap. The germline V gene has CDR1 DFQATT and CDR2 SNEGSKA (reference sequence). The CDR3 has 15 residues.

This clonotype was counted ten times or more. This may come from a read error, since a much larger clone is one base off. This chain's CDR3 is CASSLGGNTQYF. DNA of the CDR3: TGTGCCAGCAGCTTAGGGGGAAATACGCAGTATTTT. The V gene is TRBV27, the J gene TRBJ2-3, with a weak D call TRBD1 (6 bases). V gave up 6 bases and J gave up 7 bases, with 11 bases separating them. The CDR3 runs to 12 residues. Germline V gene sequence: CDR1 MNHEY, CDR2 SMNVEV (reference sequence).